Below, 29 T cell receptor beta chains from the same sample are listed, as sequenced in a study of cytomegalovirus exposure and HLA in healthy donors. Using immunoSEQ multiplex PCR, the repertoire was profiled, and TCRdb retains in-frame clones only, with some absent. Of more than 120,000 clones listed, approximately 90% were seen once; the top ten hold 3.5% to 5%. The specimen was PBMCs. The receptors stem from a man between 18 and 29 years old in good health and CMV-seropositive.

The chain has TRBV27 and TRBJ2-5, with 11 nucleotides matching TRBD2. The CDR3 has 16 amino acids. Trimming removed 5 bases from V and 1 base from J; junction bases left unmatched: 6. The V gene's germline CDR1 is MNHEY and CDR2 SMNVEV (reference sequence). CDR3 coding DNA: TGTGCCAGCAGTCTACGACTAGCGGGGACCCAAGAGACCCAGTACTTC. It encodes CASSLRLAGTQETQYF.

CDR3 loop: CASSVRGNRADTQYF. The CDR3 coding sequence is TGTGCCAGCAGCGTAAGGGGGAATCGCGCAGATACGCAGTATTTT. V is TRBV9 and J is TRBJ2-3, with D tentatively TRBD1 (6 bases). The CDR3 has 15 residues. Germline assignment: CDR1 SGDLS and CDR2 YYNGEE. V was shortened by 1 base and J by 4 bases, with 13 bases between the two germline ends.

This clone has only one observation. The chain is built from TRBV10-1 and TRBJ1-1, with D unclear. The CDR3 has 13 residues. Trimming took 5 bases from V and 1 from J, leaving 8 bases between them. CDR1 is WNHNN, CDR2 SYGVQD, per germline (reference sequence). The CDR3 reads CASSRDSNTEAFF. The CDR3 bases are TGCGCCAGCAGTCGCGATTCGAACACTGAAGCTTTCTTT.

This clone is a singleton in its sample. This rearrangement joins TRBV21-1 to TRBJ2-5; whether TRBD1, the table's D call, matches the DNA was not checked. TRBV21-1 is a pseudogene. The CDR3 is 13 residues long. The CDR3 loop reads CASRRRQQETQYF. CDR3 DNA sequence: TGTGCCAGCAGGAGAAGACAGCAAGAGACCCAGTACTTC.

The CDR3 loop is CASSLGVSTDTQYF. CDR3 bases: TGCGCCAGCAGCTTGGGCGTTAGCACAGATACGCAGTATTTT. V usage is TRBV5-1 and J usage is TRBJ2-3, with D unresolved. Germline V CDR1 and CDR2: SGHRS, YFSETQ. Trimming cost V 0 bases and J 0 bases, with 5 bases left between them. The CDR3 has 14 residues.

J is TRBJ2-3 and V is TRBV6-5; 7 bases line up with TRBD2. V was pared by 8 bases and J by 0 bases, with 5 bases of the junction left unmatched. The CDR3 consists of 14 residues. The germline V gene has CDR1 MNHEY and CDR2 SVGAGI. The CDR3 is CASGAGVSTDTQYF. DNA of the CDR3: TGTGCCAGCGGGGCGGGGGTGAGCACAGATACGCAGTATTTT.

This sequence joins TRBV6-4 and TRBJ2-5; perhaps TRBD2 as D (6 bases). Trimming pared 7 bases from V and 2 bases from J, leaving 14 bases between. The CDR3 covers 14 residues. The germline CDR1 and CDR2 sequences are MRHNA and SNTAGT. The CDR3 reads CASTGRTEQETQYF. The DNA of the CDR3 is TGTGCCAGCACCGGGAGAACGGAGCAAGAGACCCAGTACTTC.

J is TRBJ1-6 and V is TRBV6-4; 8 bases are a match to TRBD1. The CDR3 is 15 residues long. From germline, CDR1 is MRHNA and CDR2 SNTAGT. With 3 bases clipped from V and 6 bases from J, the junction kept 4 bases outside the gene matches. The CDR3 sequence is CASSEGGQGNSPLHF. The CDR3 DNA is TGTGCCAGCAGTGAAGGCGGACAGGGTAATTCACCCCTCCACTTT.

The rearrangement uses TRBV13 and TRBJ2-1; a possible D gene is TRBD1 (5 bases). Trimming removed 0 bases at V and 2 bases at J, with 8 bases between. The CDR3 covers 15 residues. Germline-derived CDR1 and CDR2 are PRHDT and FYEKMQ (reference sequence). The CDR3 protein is CASSLGQGAYNEQFF. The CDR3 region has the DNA TGTGCCAGCAGCTTAGGGCAGGGTGCCTACAATGAGCAGTTCTTC.

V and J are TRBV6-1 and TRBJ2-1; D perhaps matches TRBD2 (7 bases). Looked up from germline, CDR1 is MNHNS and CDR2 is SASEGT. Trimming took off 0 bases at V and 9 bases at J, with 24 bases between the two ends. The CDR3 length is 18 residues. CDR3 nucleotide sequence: TGTGCCAGCAGTGAAGCGTCACTGCAGGGACGGGGGGCGAGTGAGCAGTTCTTC. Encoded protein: CASSEASLQGRGASEQFF.

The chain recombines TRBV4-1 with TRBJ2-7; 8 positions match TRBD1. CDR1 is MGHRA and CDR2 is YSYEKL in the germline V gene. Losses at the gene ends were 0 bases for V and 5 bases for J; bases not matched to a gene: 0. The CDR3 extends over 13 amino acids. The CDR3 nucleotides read TGCGCCAGCAGCCAAGAACAGGGGGACGAGCAGTACTTC. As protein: CASSQEQGDEQYF.

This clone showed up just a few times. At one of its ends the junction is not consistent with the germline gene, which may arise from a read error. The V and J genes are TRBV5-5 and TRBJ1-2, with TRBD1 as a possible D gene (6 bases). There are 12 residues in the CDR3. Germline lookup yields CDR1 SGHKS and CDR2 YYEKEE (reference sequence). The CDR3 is CASSLEPGEGRF. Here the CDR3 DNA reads TGTGCCAGCAGCTTGGAGCCAGGGGAGGGGCGCTTC.

The CDR3 sequence is CASSSDRGYGYTF. CDR3 DNA sequence: TGTGCCAGCAGCTCGGACAGGGGGTATGGCTACACCTTC. V usage is TRBV5-6 and J usage is TRBJ1-2; 10 bases agree with TRBD1. The V gene end was trimmed by 3 bases and the J gene end by 5 bases; junction bases not matched to a gene: 1. The CDR3 extends over 13 amino acids. The V gene's germline CDR1 is SGHDT and CDR2 YYEEEE.

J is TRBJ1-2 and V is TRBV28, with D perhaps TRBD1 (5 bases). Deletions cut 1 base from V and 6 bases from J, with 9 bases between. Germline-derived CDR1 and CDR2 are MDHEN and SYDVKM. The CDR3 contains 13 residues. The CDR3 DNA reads TGTGCCAGCAGTTTATTCAGGGTAGATGGCTACACCTTC. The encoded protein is CASSLFRVDGYTF.

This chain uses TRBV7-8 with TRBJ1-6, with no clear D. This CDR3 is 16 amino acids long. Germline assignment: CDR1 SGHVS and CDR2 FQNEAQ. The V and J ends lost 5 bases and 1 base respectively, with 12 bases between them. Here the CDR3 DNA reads TGTGCCAGCAGCCCTTCTCGGCGGTCCTATAATTCACCCCTCCACTTT. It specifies CASSPSRRSYNSPLHF.

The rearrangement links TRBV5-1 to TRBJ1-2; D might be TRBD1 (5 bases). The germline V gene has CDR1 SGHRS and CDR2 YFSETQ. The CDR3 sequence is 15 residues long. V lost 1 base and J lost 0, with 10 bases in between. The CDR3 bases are TGCGCCAGCAGCTTGTGGGGCAACTCTAACTATGGCTACACCTTC. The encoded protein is CASSLWGNSNYGYTF. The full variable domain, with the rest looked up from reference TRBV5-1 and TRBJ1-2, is KAGVTQTPRYLIKTRGQQVTLSCSPISGHRSVSWYQQTPGQGLQFLFEYFSETQRNKGNFPGRFSGRQFSNSRSEMNVSTLELGDSALYLCASSLWGNSNYGYTFGSGTRLTVV.

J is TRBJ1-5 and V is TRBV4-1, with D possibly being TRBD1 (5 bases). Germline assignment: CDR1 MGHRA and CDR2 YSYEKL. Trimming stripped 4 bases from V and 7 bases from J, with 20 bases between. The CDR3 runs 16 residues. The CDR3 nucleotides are TGCGCCAGCAGCCGGGGGGGTGCTATGGGGGAACAGCCCCAGCATTTT. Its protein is CASSRGGAMGEQPQHF.

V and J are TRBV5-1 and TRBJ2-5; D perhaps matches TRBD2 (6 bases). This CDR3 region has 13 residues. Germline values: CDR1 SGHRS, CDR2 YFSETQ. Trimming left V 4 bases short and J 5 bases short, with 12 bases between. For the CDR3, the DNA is TGCGCCAGCAGCCATAGGGACTTCGAGACCCAGTACTTC. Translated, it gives CASSHRDFETQYF. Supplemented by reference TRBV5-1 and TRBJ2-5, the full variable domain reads KAGVTQTPRYLIKTRGQQVTLSCSPISGHRSVSWYQQTPGQGLQFLFEYFSETQRNKGNFPGRFSGRQFSNSRSEMNVSTLELGDSALYLCASSHRDFETQYFGPGTRLLVL.

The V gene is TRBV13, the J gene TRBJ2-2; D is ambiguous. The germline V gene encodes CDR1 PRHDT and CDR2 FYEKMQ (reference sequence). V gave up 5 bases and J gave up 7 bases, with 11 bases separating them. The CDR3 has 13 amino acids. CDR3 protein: CASSLTPSGELFF. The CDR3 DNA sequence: TGTGCCAGCAGCCTCACCCCGAGCGGGGAGCTGTTTTTT.

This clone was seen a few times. The CDR3 DNA reads TGTGCCAGCAGTGGGGGGACAGGCTACGAGCAGTACTTC. This codes for CASSGGTGYEQYF. The rearrangement joins TRBV2 to TRBJ2-7; TRBD1 agrees at 8 bases. Germline V CDR1 and CDR2: SNHLY, FYNNEI. J was trimmed by 3 bases and V by 4 bases; bases with no gene match: 2. CDR3 length: 13 amino acids.

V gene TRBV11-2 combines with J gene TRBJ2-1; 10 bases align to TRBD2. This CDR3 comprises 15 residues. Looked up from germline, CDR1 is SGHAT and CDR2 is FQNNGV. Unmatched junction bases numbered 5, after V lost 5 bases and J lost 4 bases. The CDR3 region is CASSQSGRVYNEQFF. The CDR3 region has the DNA TGTGCCAGCAGCCAAAGCGGGAGGGTTTACAATGAGCAGTTCTTC.

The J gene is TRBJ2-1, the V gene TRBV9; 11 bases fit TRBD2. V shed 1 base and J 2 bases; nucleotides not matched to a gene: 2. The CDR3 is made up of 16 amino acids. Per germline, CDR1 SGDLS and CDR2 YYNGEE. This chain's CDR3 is CASSVLAGGPYNEQFF. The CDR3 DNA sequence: TGTGCCAGCAGCGTACTAGCGGGGGGCCCCTACAATGAGCAGTTCTTC.

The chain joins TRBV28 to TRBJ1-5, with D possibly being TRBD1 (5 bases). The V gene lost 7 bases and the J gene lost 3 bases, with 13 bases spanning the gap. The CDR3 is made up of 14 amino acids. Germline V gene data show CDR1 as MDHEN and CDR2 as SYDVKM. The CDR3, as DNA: TGTGCCAGCACCCCAGGGCTTCCCAATCAGCCCCAGCATTTT. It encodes CASTPGLPNQPQHF. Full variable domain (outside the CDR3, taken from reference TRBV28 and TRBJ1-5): DVKVTQSSRYLVKRTGEKVFLECVQDMDHENMFWYRQDPGLGLRLIYFSYDVKMKEKGDIPEGYSVSREKKERFSLILESASTNQTSMYLCASTPGLPNQPQHFGDGTRLSIL.

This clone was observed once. The CDR3 is CATSRPTSASYEQYF. The CDR3 DNA follows: TGTGCCACCAGCAGACCGACTAGCGCCTCCTACGAGCAGTACTTC. The chain uses TRBV15 and TRBJ2-7; 8 positions match TRBD2. In germline, CDR1 is LNHNV, CDR2 YYDKDF (reference sequence). J was trimmed by 0 bases and V by 2 bases; bases with no gene match: 3. This CDR3 region has 15 residues.

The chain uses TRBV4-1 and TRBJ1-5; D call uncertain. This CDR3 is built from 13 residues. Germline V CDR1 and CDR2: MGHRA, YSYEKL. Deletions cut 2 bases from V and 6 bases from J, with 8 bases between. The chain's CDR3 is CASSQPLAQPQHF. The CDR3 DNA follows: TGCGCCAGCAGCCAACCCTTGGCTCAGCCCCAGCATTTT.

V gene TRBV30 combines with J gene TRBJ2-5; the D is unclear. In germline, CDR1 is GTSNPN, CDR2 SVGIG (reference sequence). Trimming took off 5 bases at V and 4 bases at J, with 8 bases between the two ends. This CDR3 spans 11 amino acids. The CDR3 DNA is TGTGCCTGGGCTTCCGGAGAGACCCAGTACTTC. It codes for CAWASGETQYF.

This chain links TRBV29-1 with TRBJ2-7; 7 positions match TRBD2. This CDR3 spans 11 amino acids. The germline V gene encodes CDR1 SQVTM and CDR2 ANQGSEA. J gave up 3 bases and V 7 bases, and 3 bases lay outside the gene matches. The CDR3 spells CSASGLYEQYF. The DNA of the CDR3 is TGCAGCGCTAGCGGCCTCTACGAGCAGTACTTC.

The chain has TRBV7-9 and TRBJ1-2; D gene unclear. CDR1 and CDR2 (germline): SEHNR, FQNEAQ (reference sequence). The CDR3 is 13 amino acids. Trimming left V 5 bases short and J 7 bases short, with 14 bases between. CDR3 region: CASSPRESAGYTF. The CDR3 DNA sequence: TGTGCCAGCAGCCCACGGGAATCGGCTGGCTACACCTTC.

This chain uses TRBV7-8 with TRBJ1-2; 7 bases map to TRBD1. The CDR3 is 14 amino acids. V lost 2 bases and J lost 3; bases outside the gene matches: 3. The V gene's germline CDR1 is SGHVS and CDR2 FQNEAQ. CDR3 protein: CASSLSDRDYGYTF. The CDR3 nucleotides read TGTGCCAGCAGCTTAAGTGACAGGGACTATGGCTACACCTTC. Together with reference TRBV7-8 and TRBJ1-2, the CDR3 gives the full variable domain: GAGVSQSPRYKVAKRGQDVALRCDPISGHVSLFWYQQALGQGPEFLTYFQNEAQLDKSGLPSDRFFAERPEGSVSTLKIQRTQQEDSAVYLCASSLSDRDYGYTFGSGTRLTVV.